These 30 T cell receptor beta chains were all obtained from the same sample, sequenced in a study of beta chain features in type 1 diabetes. The study, taken as a whole, reports: TCRB CDR3 length was moderately but significantly reduced in all four CD4+ subsets of Type 1 diabetes patients.

Every bit of the isolated RNA underwent reverse transcription, so sequencing read expressed TCRB transcripts. The repertoire was sequenced with immunoSEQ multiplex PCR; TCRdb's copy has only in-frame clones and lacks some. The sample yields 200,000 to 300,000 clones, approximately 11% seen once. The antigens of these receptors remain unknown. The sample consisted of naive CD4+ T cells from blood. The receptors here all came from a man aged 25 to 40 with type 1 diabetes.

In this sample, this clone turned up a few times. The chain couples TRBV2 to TRBJ2-7, with a weak D call TRBD1 (5 bases). The CDR3 sequence is 12 residues long. CDR1 SNHLY and CDR2 FYNNEI come from the germline V gene. Trimming cost V 6 bases and J 3 bases, with 9 bases left between them. Here the CDR3 DNA reads TGTGCCAGCAGCGCACAGGACTACGAGCAGTACTTC. Protein: CASSAQDYEQYF. The full variable domain, completed using reference TRBV2 and TRBJ2-7, is EPEVTQTPSHQVTQMGQEVILRCVPISNHLYFYWYRQILGQKVEFLVSFYNNEISEKSEIFDDQFSVERPDGSNFTLKIRSTKLEDSAMYFCASSAQDYEQYFGPGTRLTVT.

The CDR3 reads CASSLATGTALYGYTF. DNA of the CDR3: TGTGCCAGCAGCTTAGCGACAGGGACAGCACTATATGGCTACACCTTC. This chain joins TRBV7-9 and TRBJ1-2; 7 bases are shared with TRBD1. The CDR3 has 16 residues. Germline CDR1 reads SEHNR; CDR2 reads FQNEAQ (reference sequence). Losses at the gene ends were 0 bases for V and 5 bases for J; bases not matched to a gene: 9.

This clone was seen only a few times. The rearrangement joins TRBV5-1 to TRBJ1-1; 10 nucleotides align to TRBD1. The CDR3 is made up of 15 amino acids. Germline V gene sequence: CDR1 SGHRS, CDR2 YFSETQ. V shed 2 bases, J shed 4 bases, and the junction held 5 bases outside the gene matches. The CDR3 sequence is CASSLQGQGTTEAFF. The CDR3 DNA sequence: TGCGCCAGCAGCTTACAGGGACAGGGGACCACTGAAGCTTTCTTT. Looking up the rest from reference TRBV5-1 and TRBJ1-1 gives the full variable domain: KAGVTQTPRYLIKTRGQQVTLSCSPISGHRSVSWYQQTPGQGLQFLFEYFSETQRNKGNFPGRFSGRQFSNSRSEMNVSTLELGDSALYLCASSLQGQGTTEAFFGQGTRLTVV.

The chain joins TRBV5-1 to TRBJ2-7; 7 positions agree with TRBD1. The CDR3 is 15 amino acids. The V gene's germline CDR1 is SGHRS and CDR2 YFSETQ. V was clipped by 0 bases and J by 5 bases; unmatched bases: 8. The CDR3 bases are TGCGCCAGCAGCTTGGACCAGGGACAGTCCCACGAGCAGTACTTC. Protein product: CASSLDQGQSHEQYF.

This clone was recorded a few times. The rearrangement uses TRBV19 and TRBJ1-1; 7 bases are shared with TRBD1. The length of the CDR3 is 15 residues. With V trimmed by 8 bases and J by 5 bases, 14 bases remained unmatched. The germline V gene has CDR1 LNHDA and CDR2 SQIVND (reference sequence). CDR3 coding DNA: TGTGCCAGTGAACGGACAGGTTCCCTTAAGACTGAAGCTTTCTTT. Its protein product is CASERTGSLKTEAFF.

This clone was counted between two and nine times. The rearrangement links TRBV29-1 to TRBJ1-6, with a weak D call TRBD1 (5 bases). V lost 4 bases and J lost 6, with 10 bases in between. Germline V gene data show CDR1 as SQVTM and CDR2 as ANQGSEA. The CDR3 has 13 amino acids. The CDR3 nucleotides are TGCAGCGTTGGTACAGGACGTAATTCACCCCTCCACTTT. Protein: CSVGTGRNSPLHF.

This sequence joins TRBV11-1 and TRBJ2-7, with 12 bases aligning to TRBD2. Trimming took 3 bases from V and 3 from J; bases not matched to a gene: 3. The germline gives CDR1 SGHAT, CDR2 FQDESV (reference sequence). The CDR3 covers 15 residues. As DNA, the CDR3 is TGTGCCAGCAGCTTTGGACTAGCGGGGAACTACGAGCAGTACTTC. Amino acids: CASSFGLAGNYEQYF.

J is TRBJ2-7 and V is TRBV7-9; D gene ambiguous. This CDR3 is built from 14 residues. CDR1 and CDR2 (germline): SEHNR, FQNEAQ (reference sequence). V shed 2 bases and J shed 0 bases, with 8 bases lying between them. The CDR3 sequence is CASSLYESSYEQYF. The CDR3 DNA reads TGTGCCAGCAGCTTATACGAGTCCTCCTACGAGCAGTACTTC.

The chain uses TRBV12-5 and TRBJ2-1; perhaps TRBD1 as D (6 bases). Germline V gene data show CDR1 as LGHNT and CDR2 as FRNRAP. The CDR3 is made up of 16 amino acids. The V and J ends lost 0 bases and 8 bases respectively, with 17 bases between them. The DNA for the CDR3 is TGTGCTAGTGGTTTGGTACTGGGAAGGGGGTCCCATGAGCAGTTCTTC. Its protein product is CASGLVLGRGSHEQFF.

The rearrangement links TRBV7-9 to TRBJ1-2, with D unclear. CDR3 length: 14 amino acids. V was shortened by 1 base and J by 8 bases, with 14 bases between the two germline ends. Germline V gene sequence: CDR1 SEHNR, CDR2 FQNEAQ (reference sequence). This chain's CDR3 is CASSLDASGWGYTF. The CDR3 DNA follows: TGTGCCAGCAGCTTAGATGCGTCAGGATGGGGCTACACCTTC.

V usage is TRBV14 and J usage is TRBJ1-3; 7 bases line up with TRBD1. CDR3 length: 16 amino acids. V shed 4 bases, J shed 8 bases, and the junction held 14 bases outside the gene matches. CDR1 is SGHDN and CDR2 is FVKESK in the germline V gene. The CDR3 sequence is CASSPPRGGPGDTIYF. The CDR3 coding sequence is TGTGCCAGCAGCCCCCCCCGAGGGGGCCCCGGAGACACCATATATTTT.

This chain links TRBV14 with TRBJ2-7; D not certain. CDR1 and CDR2 (germline): SGHDN, FVKESK. This CDR3 comprises 13 residues. Trimming removed 4 bases from V and 12 bases from J, with 19 bases in between. CDR3 nucleotides: TGTGCCAGCAGCCCCTCGACTGCCATAAGCCCGTACTTC. Its protein is CASSPSTAISPYF.

This clone came up a few times. The V call is TRBV5-6, the J call TRBJ1-1; the D gene is possibly TRBD1 (5 bases). The CDR3 totals 13 residues. Trimming removed 2 bases from V and 10 bases from J, with 15 bases in between. Per the germline V gene, CDR1 is SGHDT and CDR2 is YYEEEE. CDR3 sequence (DNA): TGTGCCAGCAGCTTAGGAGGGGCGCGTCGAGCTTTCTTT. Residues: CASSLGGARRAFF.

This clone was seen a handful of times. The V and J genes are TRBV5-6 and TRBJ2-1; 8 nucleotides line up with TRBD2. CDR3 length: 14 residues. The ends lost 2 bases at V and 7 bases at J; junction bases unmatched: 5. Germline V gene sequence: CDR1 SGHDT, CDR2 YYEEEE. DNA of the CDR3: TGTGCCAGCAGCTTCCAGCGGGGGAGGAATGAGCAGTTCTTC. Protein sequence: CASSFQRGRNEQFF.

The chain links TRBV23-1 to TRBJ2-3; 12 bases align to TRBD2. TRBV23-1 is filed as an ORF, its function uncertain. The CDR3 totals 17 residues. V lost 3 bases to trimming and J lost 0 bases; unmatched junction nucleotides: 4. CDR3 in DNA: TGCGCCAGCAGTCAGTTTACTAGCGGGGGGAGCACAGATACGCAGTATTTT. Protein sequence: CASSQFTSGGSTDTQYF.

This clone was counted a single time. The J gene is TRBJ1-3, the V gene TRBV9, with 7 positions matching TRBD1. With 3 bases clipped from V and 2 bases from J, the junction kept 2 bases outside the gene matches. The CDR3 has 14 amino acids. Germline V lookup: CDR1 SGDLS, CDR2 YYNGEE. The CDR3 loop is CASSAGTAGNTIYF. As DNA, the CDR3 is TGTGCCAGCAGCGCCGGGACAGCTGGAAACACCATATATTTT.

In regard to this clone: One end of the junction varies from germline; a read error may be responsible. The rearrangement uses TRBV29-1 and TRBJ1-2; no clear D. Germline CDR1 SQVTM, CDR2 ANQGSEA. This CDR3 has 11 residues. The CDR3 reads CSVFGGDGCTF. The CDR3 DNA follows: TGCAGCGTTTTTGGCGGCGATGGCTGCACCTTC.

The chain couples TRBV7-2 to TRBJ2-3; TRBD2 might be the D (7 bases). V lost 1 base and J lost 3, with 14 bases in between. The CDR3 is 16 amino acids. Germline-derived CDR1 and CDR2 are SGHTA and FQGNSA. The CDR3 here is CASSLVGGAGTDTQYF. CDR3 bases: TGTGCCAGCAGCTTAGTAGGGGGGGCCGGAACAGATACGCAGTATTTT.

To note about this clone: The sample contains more than one DNA sequence encoding this CDR3. The V call is TRBV5-1, the J call TRBJ1-6; TRBD1 aligns across 9 bases. V dropped 0 bases and J dropped 10; count of bases not matched to a gene: 5. This CDR3 is 15 amino acids long. Germline CDR1 and CDR2: SGHRS and YFSETQ. The CDR3 nucleotides are TGCGCCAGCAGCTTGGCCGGGACAGGGAGATCACCCCTCCACTTT. Its protein is CASSLAGTGRSPLHF.

This clone was detected only a few times. DNA of the CDR3: TGCGCCAGCAGGGAGATAGGCGGGGGGTCGAACACCGGGGAGCTGTTTTTT. Protein: CASREIGGGSNTGELFF. V usage is TRBV4-3 and J usage is TRBJ2-2; 8 nucleotides agree with TRBD2. CDR3 length: 17 residues. Germline V gene data show CDR1 as LGHNA and CDR2 as YSLEER. Germline trimming cut 6 bases from V and 0 bases from J; bases unmatched to any gene: 9.

This clone has more than one count but fewer than ten. V is TRBV7-2 and J is TRBJ2-4; 7 bases match TRBD1. Germline trimming cut 1 base from V and 0 bases from J; bases unmatched to any gene: 3. The CDR3 loop spans 16 amino acids. Germline V gene data show CDR1 as SGHTA and CDR2 as FQGNSA. The CDR3 bases are TGTGCCAGCAGCTTAGGAGGGACAGTAGCCAAAAACATTCAGTACTTC. It codes for CASSLGGTVAKNIQYF.

This chain joins TRBV6-5 and TRBJ2-7; 11 bases fit TRBD1. After removal of 0 bases from V and 5 bases from J, the junction contained 6 bases not matched to a gene. This CDR3 region has 16 residues. Germline V gene data show CDR1 as MNHEY and CDR2 as SVGAGI. The CDR3 reads CASSYSGTGGKNEQYF. In DNA, the CDR3 is TGTGCCAGCAGTTACTCAGGGACAGGGGGGAAGAACGAGCAGTACTTC.

This clone came up a few times. This sequence joins TRBV6-1 and TRBJ1-1, with D maybe TRBD1 (5 bases). The CDR3 consists of 12 residues. Trimming cost V 7 bases and J 0 bases, with 6 bases left between them. Germline V gene lookup returns CDR1 MNHNS and CDR2 SASEGT. CDR3 region: CASNRLNTEAFF. CDR3 DNA sequence: TGTGCCAGCAACAGGTTGAACACTGAAGCTTTCTTT.

This clone appeared a few times. The chain is built from TRBV10-3 and TRBJ2-6; D might be TRBD1 (6 bases). Trimming shortened V by 9 bases and J by 2 bases, and 8 bases separated the two germline ends. CDR3 size: 13 residues. From germline, CDR1 is ENHRY and CDR2 SYGVKD. CDR3 protein: CAIPGAGANVLTF. The CDR3 DNA reads TGTGCCATTCCAGGGGCTGGGGCCAACGTCCTGACTTTC.

The V call is TRBV7-3, the J call TRBJ2-1; TRBD1 might be the D (6 bases). This CDR3 region has 15 residues. Trimming cost V 5 bases and J 0 bases, with 11 bases left between them. Per the germline V gene, CDR1 is SGHTA and CDR2 is FQGTGA. CDR3 DNA sequence: TGTGCCAGCAGCCCCGACAGGAGCTCCTACAATGAGCAGTTCTTC. It codes for CASSPDRSSYNEQFF.

The sample holds a few counts of this clone. V and J are TRBV9 and TRBJ2-1; D possibly corresponds to TRBD2 (7 bases). Trimming stripped 2 bases from V and 6 bases from J, with 12 bases between. Germline V gene lookup returns CDR1 SGDLS and CDR2 YYNGEE. The CDR3 is made up of 14 amino acids. The CDR3 reads CASSVLGGGNEQFF. The CDR3 region has the DNA TGTGCCAGCAGCGTCCTAGGGGGGGGCAATGAGCAGTTCTTC.

J is TRBJ2-1 and V is TRBV7-9, with 9 bases fitting TRBD2. Germline trimming cut 8 bases from V and 4 bases from J; bases unmatched to any gene: 9. The CDR3 has 15 residues. The V gene's germline CDR1 is SEHNR and CDR2 FQNEAQ (reference sequence). The CDR3 DNA follows: TGTGCCAGCCAAAGCGGGGGGCACCCTTACAATGAGCAGTTCTTC. This encodes CASQSGGHPYNEQFF.

The chain couples TRBV7-3 to TRBJ1-2, with D possibly matching TRBD1 (5 bases). V dropped 1 base and J dropped 6 bases, with 9 bases sitting between them. Germline CDR1 reads SGHTA; CDR2 reads FQGTGA. The CDR3 length is 13 residues. The CDR3 bases are TGTGCCAGCAGCTTAAATCAGGGTAATGGCTACACCTTC. Its protein is CASSLNQGNGYTF.

The J gene is TRBJ2-3, the V gene TRBV28; D not certain. V lost 7 bases and J lost 0, with 14 bases in between. The CDR3 has 15 residues. Germline CDR1 MDHEN, CDR2 SYDVKM. The CDR3 DNA reads TGTGCCAGCAATATGAGGCTACTCAGCACAGATACGCAGTATTTT. It specifies CASNMRLLSTDTQYF. The variable domain in full, with the rest retrieved from reference TRBV28 and TRBJ2-3, is DVKVTQSSRYLVKRTGEKVFLECVQDMDHENMFWYRQDPGLGLRLIYFSYDVKMKEKGDIPEGYSVSREKKERFSLILESASTNQTSMYLCASNMRLLSTDTQYFGPGTRLTVL.

This chain joins TRBV2 and TRBJ1-6; 8 bases match TRBD1. The V segment lost 6 bases and the J segment 3 bases; nucleotides outside the gene matches: 7. The germline V gene encodes CDR1 SNHLY and CDR2 FYNNEI. The CDR3 sequence is 16 residues long. CDR3 DNA sequence: TGTGCCAGCAGCGAAAGTGACAGGGGCTATAATTCACCCCTCCACTTT. It yields the protein CASSESDRGYNSPLHF.